This entry describes one TCR beta chain. Its matching antigen is unknown. The CDR3 goes on 3 residues after the read ends, and that part is filled in from the germline J gene. The data were taken from a study of T cell clonality in common variable immunodeficiency. Findings and limits, study-wide: T cell subpopulation sequencing would be needed to explain CVID clonality. Common variable immunodeficiency TCR beta sequences reportedly had fewer deletions and N-nucleotide insertions.

CDR1 and CDR2 (germline): SEHNR, FQNEAQ (reference sequence). The CDR3 runs to 13 residues. Patients and controls were mostly of Caucasian heritage. CVID and control samples used equivalent genomic DNA input. Produced via immunoSEQ multiplex PCR; TCRdb's table is partial and in-frame only. Listed for the sample are 50,000 to 65,000 clones, none seen a single time. Sequencing was carried out using peripheral blood mononuclear cells. This chain joins TRBV7-9 and TRBJ2-3; D call uncertain. This clonotype was sampled from a person between 18 and 69 years old in good health. CDR3 DNA (partial): TGTGCCAGCAGCCCATATAGCAATCAGCCG. Translation: CASSPYSNQP. The entire CDR3 sequence reads CASSPYSNQPQYF.